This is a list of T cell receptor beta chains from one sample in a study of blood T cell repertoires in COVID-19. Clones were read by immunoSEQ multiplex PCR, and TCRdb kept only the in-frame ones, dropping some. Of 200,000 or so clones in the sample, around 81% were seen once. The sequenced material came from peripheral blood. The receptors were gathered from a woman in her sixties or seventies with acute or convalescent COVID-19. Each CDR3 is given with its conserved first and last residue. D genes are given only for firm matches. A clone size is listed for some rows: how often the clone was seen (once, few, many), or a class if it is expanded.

CDR3: CASTGWNTEAFF
DNA: TGTGCCTCAACAGGGTGGAACACTGAAGCTTTCTTT
D: .
J: TRBJ1-1
size: few
V: TRBV10-3

CDR3: CATSRVRQYGYTF
DNA: TGTGCCACCAGCAGAGTACGACAGTATGGCTACACCTTC
D: .
J: TRBJ1-2
size: .
V: TRBV15

CDR3: CASSPRGDSPLHF
DNA: TGTGCCAGCAGTCCTCGGGGGGATTCACCCCTCCACTTT
D: .
J: TRBJ1-6
size: .
V: TRBV12-3/TRBV12-4

CDR3: CASSRDRGRDTEAFF
DNA: TGTGCCAGCAGCCGGGACAGGGGGCGCGACACTGAAGCTTTCTTT
D: TRBD1
J: TRBJ1-1
size: once
V: TRBV5-4

CDR3: CASRPRTGFEQYF
DNA: TGTGCAAGTCGCCCCAGAACAGGGTTCGAGCAGTACTTC
D: .
J: TRBJ2-7
size: .
V: TRBV12-2

CDR3: CAWSVIMGAAGNTIYF
DNA: TGTGCCTGGAGTGTTATCATGGGGGCAGCTGGAAACACCATATATTTT
D: .
J: TRBJ1-3
size: .
V: TRBV30

CDR3: CASSWGVNTEAFF
DNA: TGTGCCAGCAGTTGGGGGGTGAACACTGAAGCTTTCTTT
D: .
J: TRBJ1-1
size: .
V: TRBV2

CDR3: CASSPTLANYGYTF
DNA: TGTGCCAGCAGCCCGACTCTAGCTAACTATGGCTACACCTTC
D: .
J: TRBJ1-2
size: .
V: TRBV7-9

CDR3: CASSEDRVPLRPYNEQFF
DNA: TGTGCCAGCAGTGAAGACAGGGTCCCTCTAAGGCCCTACAATGAGCAGTTCTTC
D: .
J: TRBJ2-1
size: .
V: TRBV6-1

CDR3: CASSQRGVGTGELFF
DNA: TGTGCCAGCAGCCAGCGGGGCGTGGGCACCGGGGAGCTGTTTTTT
D: TRBD2
J: TRBJ2-2
size: few
V: TRBV7-9

CDR3: CASSSPDRAAGELFF
DNA: TGTGCCAGCAGCTCGCCGGACAGGGCAGCCGGGGAGCTGTTTTTT
D: TRBD1
J: TRBJ2-2
size: once
V: TRBV5-4

CDR3: CASSYADSGNTIYF
DNA: TGTGCCAGCAGTTACGCAGACTCTGGAAACACCATATATTTT
D: .
J: TRBJ1-3
size: .
V: TRBV6-5

CDR3: CASSPPGLAPNNEQFF
DNA: TGCGCCAGCAGCCCGCCAGGACTAGCTCCGAACAATGAGCAGTTCTTC
D: TRBD2
J: TRBJ2-1
size: .
V: TRBV5-1

CDR3: CASRLIGNTEAFF
DNA: TGTGCCAGCAGACTAATTGGGAACACTGAAGCTTTCTTT
D: .
J: TRBJ1-1
size: .
V: TRBV6-5

CDR3: CASSKRTSTDTQYF
DNA: TGTGCCAGCAGCAAACGGACTAGCACAGATACGCAGTATTTT
D: .
J: TRBJ2-3
size: .
V: TRBV7-2

CDR3: CASSFRGLASVADTQYF
DNA: TGCGCCAGCAGCTTCCGGGGACTAGCGTCGGTGGCAGATACGCAGTATTTT
D: TRBD2
J: TRBJ2-3
size: .
V: TRBV4-1

CDR3: CASSLRLAADTQYF
DNA: TGTGCCAGCAGCCTCAGACTAGCGGCAGATACGCAGTATTTT
D: TRBD2
J: TRBJ2-3
size: .
V: TRBV7-2

CDR3: CASNQGGPTEAFF
DNA: TGTGCCAGCAACCAGGGTGGTCCCACTGAAGCTTTCTTT
D: .
J: TRBJ1-1
size: .
V: TRBV6-6

CDR3: CASSSGSSKNTEAFF
DNA: TGCGCCAGCAGCTCCGGATCTAGTAAGAACACTGAAGCTTTCTTT
D: .
J: TRBJ1-1
size: .
V: TRBV5-1

CDR3: CASSSTGRSNEKLFF
DNA: TGTGCCAGCAGTTCAACAGGGCGCTCTAATGAAAAACTGTTTTTT
D: .
J: TRBJ1-4
size: .
V: TRBV7-9

CDR3: CASSLTAGSAGYTF
DNA: TGCGCCAGCAGCTTAACGGCAGGGTCGGCTGGCTACACCTTC
D: .
J: TRBJ1-2
size: .
V: TRBV5-1

CDR3: CASSPTGQGNYGYTF
DNA: TGCGCCAGCAGCCCAACGGGACAGGGAAACTATGGCTACACCTTC
D: TRBD1
J: TRBJ1-2
size: .
V: TRBV4-1

CDR3: CASVVGSQGNEQFF
DNA: TGTGCCAGCGTAGTCGGGTCCCAGGGGAATGAGCAGTTCTTC
D: .
J: TRBJ2-1
size: .
V: TRBV7-9

CDR3: CASSPGLNYGYTF
DNA: TGTGCCAGCAGTCCAGGACTGAACTATGGCTACACCTTC
D: .
J: TRBJ1-2
size: .
V: TRBV6-5

CDR3: CASSTQGYEQYF
DNA: TGTGCCAGCAGCACACAGGGCTACGAGCAGTACTTC
D: .
J: TRBJ2-7
size: .
V: TRBV12-3/TRBV12-4

CDR3: CSASVSSGGNQPQHF
DNA: TGCAGTGCTAGTGTTTCATCAGGGGGCAATCAGCCCCAGCATTTT
D: .
J: TRBJ1-5
size: .
V: TRBV20-1

CDR3: CASSLGGANEKLFF
DNA: TGCGCCAGCTCCCTCGGGGGGGCGAATGAAAAACTGTTTTTT
D: .
J: TRBJ1-4
size: .
V: TRBV5-1

CDR3: CASSQDLAGDNSPLHF
DNA: TGTGCCAGCAGCCAAGATTTGGCAGGGGATAATTCACCCCTCCACTTT
D: .
J: TRBJ1-6
size: .
V: TRBV4-2

CDR3: CASRKPGQGAVYGYTF
DNA: TGTGCCAGCAGGAAGCCGGGACAGGGGGCGGTCTATGGCTACACCTTC
D: TRBD1
J: TRBJ1-2
size: .
V: TRBV7-2

CDR3: CASSQVETGGTQYF
DNA: TGTGCCAGCAGCCAAGTTGAGACAGGAGGGACCCAGTACTTC
D: .
J: TRBJ2-5
size: .
V: TRBV4-2

CDR3: CASSFGAGSGNTIYF
DNA: TGTGCCAGCAGCTTTGGGGCCGGCTCTGGAAACACCATATATTTT
D: .
J: TRBJ1-3
size: .
V: TRBV7-9

CDR3: CASSLGQSPTQYF
DNA: TGTGCCAGCAGCTTGGGACAATCTCCGACCCAGTACTTC
D: .
J: TRBJ2-5
size: .
V: TRBV5-8

CDR3: CASSLAGGANEKLFF
DNA: TGTGCCAGCAGCTTGGCGGGGGGTGCTAATGAAAAACTGTTTTTT
D: .
J: TRBJ1-4
size: .
V: TRBV5-4

CDR3: CASSLVGEGTNYGYTF
DNA: TGTGCCAGCAGCTTGGTGGGAGAGGGTACAAACTATGGCTACACCTTC
D: .
J: TRBJ1-2
size: .
V: TRBV5-6

CDR3: CASSTTGGETF
DNA: TGTGCCAGCAGCACAACAGGGGGTGAGACCTTC
D: TRBD1
J: TRBJ1-2
size: .
V: TRBV5-4

CDR3: CASQQETNEKLFF
DNA: TGTGCCAGCCAACAGGAGACTAATGAAAAACTGTTTTTT
D: .
J: TRBJ1-4
size: .
V: TRBV2

CDR3: CASNTGGRDTQYF
DNA: TGTGCCAGCAACACGGGGGGGAGAGATACGCAGTATTTT
D: TRBD2
J: TRBJ2-3
size: .
V: TRBV6-6

CDR3: CASSLAGEAFF
DNA: TGTGCCAGCAGTTTGGCGGGTGAAGCTTTCTTT
D: .
J: TRBJ1-1
size: .
V: TRBV12-3/TRBV12-4

CDR3: CASETGSGELFF
DNA: TGTGCCAGCGAAACCGGGTCGGGGGAGCTGTTTTTT
D: .
J: TRBJ2-2
size: once
V: TRBV28

CDR3: CASTPRSDRDGYTF
DNA: TGTGCCAGCACCCCAAGAAGTGACAGGGATGGCTACACCTTC
D: TRBD1
J: TRBJ1-2
size: .
V: TRBV2

CDR3: CASSLNRGWEKLFF
DNA: TGTGCCAGCAGCTTAAACAGGGGTTGGGAAAAACTGTTTTTT
D: TRBD1
J: TRBJ1-4
size: .
V: TRBV5-8

CDR3: CATSDHQGSLGYTF
DNA: TGTGCCACCAGTGACCACCAGGGTTCCCTTGGCTACACCTTC
D: .
J: TRBJ1-2
size: .
V: TRBV24-1

CDR3: CASSLGQSSTNEKLFF
DNA: TGCGCCAGCAGCTTGGGGCAGTCCTCAACTAATGAAAAACTGTTTTTT
D: .
J: TRBJ1-4
size: .
V: TRBV5-1

CDR3: CASSLGYQQGKFF
DNA: TGTGCCAGCAGCTTGGGGTATCAACAGGGAAAGTTCTTC
D: .
J: TRBJ2-1
size: .
V: TRBV5-5

CDR3: CASSLRVTEAFF
DNA: TGTGCCAGCAGTTTACGGGTCACTGAAGCTTTCTTT
D: .
J: TRBJ1-1
size: .
V: TRBV6-6

CDR3: CASSPRWNSDEQFF
DNA: TGCGCCAGCAGCCCGCGGTGGAACTCCGATGAGCAGTTCTTC
D: .
J: TRBJ2-1
size: .
V: TRBV5-1

CDR3: CASSPPGQGLFGEQYF
DNA: TGTGCCAGCAGCCCGCCGGGACAGGGGCTCTTTGGCGAGCAGTACTTC
D: TRBD1
J: TRBJ2-7
size: .
V: TRBV7-2

CDR3: CASSQEARGRTEAFF
DNA: TGTGCCAGCAGCCAAGAAGCGCGGGGAAGGACTGAAGCTTTCTTT
D: .
J: TRBJ1-1
size: .
V: TRBV4-2

CDR3: CASSNRSSYNSPLHF
DNA: TGTGCCAGCAGCAACAGGAGCTCCTATAATTCACCCCTCCACTTT
D: .
J: TRBJ1-6
size: .
V: TRBV7-2

CDR3: CASSGQGAGNTIYF
DNA: TGCGCCAGCAGCGGACAGGGGGCTGGAAACACCATATATTTT
D: TRBD1
J: TRBJ1-3
size: few
V: TRBV5-1

CDR3: CASSPKWELFF
DNA: TGTGCCAGCAGCCCAAAATGGGAGCTGTTTTTT
D: .
J: TRBJ2-2
size: .
V: TRBV7-2

CDR3: CASSFMGGGRGETQYF
DNA: TGTGCCAGCAGCTTCATGGGGGGGGGCCGTGGAGAGACCCAGTACTTC
D: .
J: TRBJ2-5
size: .
V: TRBV7-8

CDR3: CASSPWGVGNIQYF
DNA: TGTGCCAGCAGCCCTTGGGGGGTTGGAAACATTCAGTACTTC
D: .
J: TRBJ2-4
size: .
V: TRBV7-9

CDR3: CASSDEGPLSTDTQYF
DNA: TGTGCCAGCAGTGATGAGGGCCCCCTTAGCACAGATACGCAGTATTTT
D: .
J: TRBJ2-3
size: .
V: TRBV6-1

CDR3: CASSQSVGSDYGYTF
DNA: TGTGCCAGCTCACAGTCAGTCGGGAGTGACTATGGCTACACCTTC
D: .
J: TRBJ1-2
size: .
V: TRBV18

CDR3: CASSQDPGLYYEQYF
DNA: TGCGCCAGCAGCCAAGACCCGGGACTCTACTACGAGCAGTACTTC
D: .
J: TRBJ2-7
size: .
V: TRBV4-1

CDR3: CASSQYRDTQYF
DNA: TGTGCCAGCAGCCAGTACCGTGATACGCAGTATTTT
D: .
J: TRBJ2-3
size: .
V: TRBV6-5